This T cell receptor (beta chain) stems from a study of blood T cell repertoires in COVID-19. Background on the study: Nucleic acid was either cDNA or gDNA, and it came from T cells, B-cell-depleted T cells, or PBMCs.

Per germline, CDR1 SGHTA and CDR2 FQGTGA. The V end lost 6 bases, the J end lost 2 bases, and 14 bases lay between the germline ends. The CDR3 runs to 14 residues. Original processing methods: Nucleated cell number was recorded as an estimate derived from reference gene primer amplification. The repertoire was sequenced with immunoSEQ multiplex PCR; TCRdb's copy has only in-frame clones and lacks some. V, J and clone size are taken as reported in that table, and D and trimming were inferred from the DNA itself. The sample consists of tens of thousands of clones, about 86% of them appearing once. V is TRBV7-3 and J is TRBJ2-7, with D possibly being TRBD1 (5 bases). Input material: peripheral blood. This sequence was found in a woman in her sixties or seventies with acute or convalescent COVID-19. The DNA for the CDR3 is TGTGCCAGCAGTCCCGGACATTCCACCTACGAGCAGTACTTC. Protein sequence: CASSPGHSTYEQYF.